Below are 8 T cell receptor beta chains sequenced from a single sample in a study of T cells in Graves' hyperthyroidism and ophthalmopathy. Regions amplified from RNA transcripts were the TCR beta CDR3 regions. The HTBI primer set was used in a first-round RT-PCR of the TCR CDR3. TCRdb re-derived calls from the multiplex PCR reads in MiXCR, one entry per CDR3 protein. Of over 45,000 distinct CDR3 sequences listed, approximately 52% are singletons. The sequenced sample consisted of blood. These receptors were collected from a woman aged 45-59 years with Graves' ophthalmopathy.

The J gene is TRBJ2-3, the V gene TRBV11-2; unclear D gene. From germline, CDR1 is SGHAT and CDR2 FQNNGV. This CDR3 spans 15 amino acids. Trimming stripped 1 base from V and 3 bases from J, with 11 bases between. For the CDR3, the DNA is TGTGCCAGCAGCTTAGTTAGGGTTGGAACAGATACGCAGTATTTT. It translates to CASSLVRVGTDTQYF.

In its sample, this clonotype ranks as medium-sized. This chain links TRBV19 with TRBJ2-5, with D possibly being TRBD1 (7 bases). CDR3 length: 14 amino acids. Germline V gene sequence: CDR1 LNHDA, CDR2 SQIVND (reference sequence). The V gene lost 10 bases and the J gene lost 7 bases, with 22 bases spanning the gap. The CDR3 bases are TGTGCCACCACCTCGACAGGGAGGTCGGGGACCCAGTACTTC. It translates to CATTSTGRSGTQYF.

In this sample, this clonotype turned up many times. The rearrangement uses TRBV6-2 or TRBV6-3 and TRBJ2-2, with unresolved D. Trimming stripped 2 bases from V and 7 bases from J, with 8 bases between. This CDR3 has 13 residues. The germline gives CDR1 MNHEY, CDR2 SVGEGT. The CDR3 loop reads CASSYGWIGELFF. Written as DNA, the CDR3 is TGTGCCAGCAGTTACGGCTGGATCGGGGAGCTGTTTTTT.

This clonotype was detected ten times or more. The V gene is TRBV7-9, the J gene TRBJ2-7, with no clear D. V lost 4 bases and J 0 bases, leaving 10 bases between the germline ends. This CDR3 has 14 amino acids. Germline V gene lookup returns CDR1 SEHNR and CDR2 FQNEAQ (reference sequence). The CDR3: CASSSGRDSYEQYF. The CDR3 bases are TGTGCCAGCAGCTCCGGACGAGACTCCTACGAGCAGTACTTC. Looking up the rest from reference TRBV7-9 and TRBJ2-7 gives the full variable domain: DTGVSQNPRHKITKRGQNVTFRCDPISEHNRLYWYRQTLGQGPEFLTYFQNEAQLEKSRLLSDRFSAERPKGSFSTLEIQRTEQGDSAMYLCASSSGRDSYEQYFGPGTRLTVT.

This clonotype was seen only a few times. V is TRBV12-3 or TRBV12-4 and J is TRBJ2-1; 8 bases line up with TRBD1. Trimming took 5 bases from V and 3 from J; bases not matched to a gene: 6. The CDR3 is 15 amino acids. The CDR3 DNA reads as TGTGCCAGCAGTACACCCGGGACAGGCTACAATGAGCAGTTCTTC. Its protein product is CASSTPGTGYNEQFF.

The chain couples TRBV6-4 to TRBJ2-3; D may be TRBD1 or TRBD2 (6 bases each). The V end lost 0 bases, the J end lost 4 bases, and 8 bases lay between the germline ends. Germline V gene sequence: CDR1 MRHNA, CDR2 SNTAGT. The CDR3 has 14 amino acids. CDR3 residues: CASSDSGGPDTQYF. The CDR3 DNA reads TGTGCCAGCAGTGACTCGGGGGGCCCAGATACGCAGTATTTT.

The sample holds many counts of this clonotype. The V and J genes are TRBV20-1 and TRBJ2-7; the match to TRBD2 covers 7 bases. Losses at the gene ends were 1 base for V and 2 bases for J; bases not matched to a gene: 11. This CDR3 comprises 16 residues. CDR1 is DFQATT and CDR2 is SNEGSKA in the germline V gene (reference sequence). Here the CDR3 reads CSARGVFGGSAYEQYF. Here the CDR3 DNA reads TGCAGTGCTAGAGGGGTATTCGGGGGGAGCGCCTACGAGCAGTACTTC.

A note on this clonotype: A single base separates this from a much larger clone, so it may be a read error. The chain uses TRBV20-1 and TRBJ1-2; 7 nucleotides agree with TRBD1. CDR1 DFQATT and CDR2 SNEGSKA come from the germline V gene (reference sequence). The CDR3 has 13 amino acids. CDR3 nucleotide sequence: TGCAGTGCTAGGGGCACAGGGGTAAGCGGCTACGCCTTC. Its translation: CSARGTGVSGYAF.